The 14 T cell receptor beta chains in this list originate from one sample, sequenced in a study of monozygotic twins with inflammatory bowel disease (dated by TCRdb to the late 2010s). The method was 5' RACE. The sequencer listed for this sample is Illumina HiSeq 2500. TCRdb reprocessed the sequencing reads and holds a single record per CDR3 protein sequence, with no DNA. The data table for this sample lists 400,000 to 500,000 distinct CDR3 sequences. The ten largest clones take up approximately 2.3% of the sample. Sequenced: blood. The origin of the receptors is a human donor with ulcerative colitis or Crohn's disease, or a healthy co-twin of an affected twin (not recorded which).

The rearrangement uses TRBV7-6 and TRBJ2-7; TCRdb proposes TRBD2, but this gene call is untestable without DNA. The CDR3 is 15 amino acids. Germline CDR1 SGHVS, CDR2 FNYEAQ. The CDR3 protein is CASSPGLAGGYEQYF.

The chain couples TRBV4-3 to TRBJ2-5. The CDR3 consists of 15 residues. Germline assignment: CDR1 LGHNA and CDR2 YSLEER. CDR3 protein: CASSQAPAVQETQYF.

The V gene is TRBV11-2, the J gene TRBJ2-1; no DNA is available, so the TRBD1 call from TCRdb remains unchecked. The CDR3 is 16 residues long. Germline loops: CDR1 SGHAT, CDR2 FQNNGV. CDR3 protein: CASRYKGQPLEGEQFF.

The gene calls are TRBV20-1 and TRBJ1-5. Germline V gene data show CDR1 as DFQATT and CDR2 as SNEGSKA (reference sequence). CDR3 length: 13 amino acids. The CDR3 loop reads CSARSGSNQPQHF.

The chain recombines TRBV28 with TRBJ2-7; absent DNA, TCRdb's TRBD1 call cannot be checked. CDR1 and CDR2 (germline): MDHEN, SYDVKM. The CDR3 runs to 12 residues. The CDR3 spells CASRRTAYEQYF.

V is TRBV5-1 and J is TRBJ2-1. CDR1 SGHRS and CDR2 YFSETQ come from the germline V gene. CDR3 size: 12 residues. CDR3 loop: CASSLETNEQFF.

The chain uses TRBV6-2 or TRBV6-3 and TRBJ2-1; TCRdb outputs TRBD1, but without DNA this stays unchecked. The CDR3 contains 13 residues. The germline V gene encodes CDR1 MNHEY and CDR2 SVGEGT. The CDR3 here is CASSYSSFRDLVF.

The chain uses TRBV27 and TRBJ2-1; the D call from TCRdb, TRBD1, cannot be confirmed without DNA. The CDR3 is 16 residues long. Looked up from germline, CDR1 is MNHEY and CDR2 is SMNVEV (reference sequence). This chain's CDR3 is CASSWKGGAGYNEQFF.

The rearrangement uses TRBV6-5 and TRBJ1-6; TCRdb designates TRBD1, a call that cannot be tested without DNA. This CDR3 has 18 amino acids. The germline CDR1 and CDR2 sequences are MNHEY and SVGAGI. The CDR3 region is CASSYTTPGQRYNSPLHF.

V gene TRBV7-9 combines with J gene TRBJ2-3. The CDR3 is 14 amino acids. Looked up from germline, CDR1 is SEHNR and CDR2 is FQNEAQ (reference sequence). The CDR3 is CASIEDPSTDTQYF.

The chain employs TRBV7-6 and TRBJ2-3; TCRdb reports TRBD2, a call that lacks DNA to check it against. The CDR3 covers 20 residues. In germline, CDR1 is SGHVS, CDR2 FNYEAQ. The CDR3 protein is CASSLVGGLAGYLRGDTQYF. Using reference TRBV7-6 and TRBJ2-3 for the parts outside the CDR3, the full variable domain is GAGVSQSPRYKVTKRGQDVALRCDPISGHVSLYWYRQALGQGPEFLTYFNYEAQQDKSGLPNDRFSAERPEGSISTLTIQRTEQRDSAMYRCASSLVGGLAGYLRGDTQYFGPGTRLTVL.

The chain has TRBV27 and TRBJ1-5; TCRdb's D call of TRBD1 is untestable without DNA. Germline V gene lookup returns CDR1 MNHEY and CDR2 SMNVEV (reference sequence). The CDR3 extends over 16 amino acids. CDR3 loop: CASSLEAALGNQPQHF.

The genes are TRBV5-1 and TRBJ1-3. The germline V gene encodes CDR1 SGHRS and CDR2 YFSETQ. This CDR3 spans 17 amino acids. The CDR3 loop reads CASSLAPSGGSGNTIYF.

The CDR3 spells CASSYSIWREGTNTEAFF. The rearrangement joins TRBV6-5 to TRBJ1-1. The CDR3 contains 18 residues. Germline lookup yields CDR1 MNHEY and CDR2 SVGAGI.